This record covers a single T cell receptor beta chain. Its target is unknown. The CDR3 extends over 15 amino acids. V lost 3 bases and J lost 5, with 16 bases in between. The data are from a study of identical twins. Donors uniformly comprised healthy Caucasians. Study-level results: Clonotypes of the beta chain that were abundant in cord blood carried fewer insertions (memory repertoires showed none). It was possible that invariant MAIT and iNKT cells partly confounded the zero-insertion analyses.

Template switching created a universal primer site, and the cDNA included unique molecular identifiers. TCRdb processed the 5' RACE reads anew with MiXCR; each CDR3 protein has one entry. The sample records about 240,000 distinct CDR3 sequences, around 7.6% being singletons. The same sample was also used in a study of yellow fever vaccine responses in identical twins.

The clonotype was recovered from a woman under 30 in good health. The sequencing input was CD8+ T cells sorted from blood. This chain links TRBV12-3 or TRBV12-4 with TRBJ2-5, with a tentative D call TRBD2 (6 bases). The CDR3 DNA reads TGTGCCAGCAGTTTTCTCAGACTAGTCGGCGAGACCCAGTACTTC. Encoded protein: CASSFLRLVGETQYF.